A selection of T cell receptor beta chains follows, all from one sample in a study of T cell responses to AZD1222 COVID-19 vaccine. This table comes from immunoSEQ multiplex PCR, and its TCRdb copy is limited to in-frame clones, with some not included. Here the sample spans 100,000 to 150,000 clones, roughly 88% being singletons. The sequencing here drew on peripheral blood, taken 28 days after the second AZD1222 dose. The source is an adult who received the AZD1222 COVID-19 vaccine. Each CDR3 is given with its conserved first and last residue. The D gene is left open where the match is weak. Clone size is stated in some rows and not others, as once, few, many or a class when expanded.

d_call j_call clone_size v_call cdr3_aa cdr3_nt
TRBD1 TRBJ1-5 . TRBV30 CAWSAGGVFHQPQHF TGTGCCTGGAGTGCAGGGGGCGTTTTCCATCAGCCCCAGCATTTT
. TRBJ1-1 . TRBV6-5 CASRTDTEAFF TGTGCCAGCAGAACGGACACTGAAGCTTTCTTT
TRBD2 TRBJ2-7 . TRBV5-1 CASSPVTSGGSYEQYF TGCGCCAGCAGCCCAGTTACTAGCGGGGGCTCCTACGAGCAGTACTTC
. TRBJ2-6 . TRBV18 CASSLGSTGANVLTF TGTGCCAGCTCACTGGGCTCGACTGGGGCCAACGTCCTGACTTTC
. TRBJ2-7 once TRBV27 CASSLRGSQGRGQYF TGTGCCAGCAGTTTAAGGGGGTCACAGGGAAGGGGGCAGTACTTC
TRBD2 TRBJ2-3 once TRBV10-1 CASSELRTSGPSGPSDTQYF TGCGCCAGCAGTGAGTTGAGGACTAGCGGTCCCTCCGGGCCTTCGGATACGCAGTATTTT
TRBD2 TRBJ2-7 . TRBV7-8 CASSLVGGLEQYF TGTGCCAGCAGCTTAGTGGGAGGGCTCGAGCAGTACTTC
. TRBJ2-7 . TRBV6-5 CASRTSLGYEQYF TGTGCCAGCAGGACATCCTTGGGGTACGAGCAGTACTTC
. TRBJ1-5 few TRBV3-1/TRBV3-2 CASSQGAGGQPQHF TGTGCCAGCAGCCAAGGGGCAGGAGGTCAGCCCCAGCATTTT
TRBD2 TRBJ2-3 . TRBV18 CASSPRLAGGFTDTQYF TGTGCCAGCTCACCGCGACTAGCGGGTGGCTTCACAGATACGCAGTATTTT
TRBD2 TRBJ2-7 . TRBV24-1 CATGTSGGYEQYF TGTGCCACAGGGACTAGCGGAGGGTACGAGCAGTACTTC
. TRBJ1-4 . TRBV2 CAGFPGHTNEKLFF TGTGCCGGTTTCCCGGGACACACTAATGAAAAACTGTTTTTT
TRBD2 TRBJ2-3 . TRBV6-4 CASSDLLAGSTDTQYF TGTGCCAGCAGTGACTTGCTAGCGGGAAGCACAGATACGCAGTATTTT
TRBD1 TRBJ1-2 . TRBV7-9 CASSLATGQGIWGYTF TGTGCCAGCAGCTTAGCAACGGGACAGGGAATTTGGGGCTACACCTTC
TRBD2 TRBJ2-1 . TRBV15 CATSRGPAGGPNEQFF TGTGCCACCAGCAGGGGTCCAGCGGGAGGTCCTAATGAGCAGTTCTTC
TRBD1 TRBJ2-7 . TRBV9 CASSSGTGDYEQYF TGTGCCAGCAGCTCCGGGACAGGAGACTACGAGCAGTACTTC
. TRBJ2-7 . TRBV19 CASSPGDWTYEQYF TGTGCCAGTAGTCCGGGGGATTGGACTTACGAGCAGTACTTC
TRBD1 TRBJ1-2 . TRBV27 CASSVTGGGDGYTF TGTGCCAGCAGCGTTACAGGGGGCGGGGATGGCTACACCTTC
. TRBJ1-4 . TRBV3-1/TRBV3-2 CASSRHADEKLFF TGTGCCAGCAGTCGACATGCGGATGAAAAACTGTTTTTT
. TRBJ1-4 once TRBV30 CAWGPGHAGEKLFF TGTGCCTGGGGGCCGGGACACGCGGGTGAAAAACTGTTTTTT
. TRBJ2-6 . TRBV6-1 CASSEGWAGANVLTF TGTGCCAGCAGTGAAGGCTGGGCTGGGGCCAACGTCCTGACTTTC
. TRBJ1-5 once TRBV5-5 CASSRRPGSQPQHF TGTGCCAGCAGCCGTCGACCCGGCAGCCAGCCCCAGCATTTT
. TRBJ1-2 . TRBV6-2/TRBV6-3 CASSYVFGGYTF TGTGCCAGCAGTTACGTTTTCGGCGGCTACACCTTC
. TRBJ2-5 . TRBV13 CASSLGRAQTQYF TGTGCCAGCAGCTTGGGCAGGGCACAGACCCAGTACTTC
. TRBJ2-2 . TRBV9 CASSVGDRRSARGTGELFF TGTGCCAGCAGCGTAGGCGACAGGAGGTCCGCCCGTGGCACCGGGGAGCTGTTTTTT
TRBD1 TRBJ2-5 . TRBV4-1 CASSGWDREETQYF TGCGCCAGCAGCGGATGGGACAGGGAAGAGACCCAGTACTTC
. TRBJ1-5 . TRBV19 CASSMWGARGNQPQHF TGTGCCAGTAGTATGTGGGGGGCTAGGGGCAATCAGCCCCAGCATTTT
. TRBJ1-1 few TRBV10-3 CAISDQGNTEAFF TGTGCCATCAGTGACCAGGGAAACACTGAAGCTTTCTTT
TRBD2 TRBJ2-7 few TRBV6-5 CATTRTSGIYEQYF TGTGCCACCACACGTACTAGCGGGATCTACGAGCAGTACTTC
TRBD2 TRBJ2-1 . TRBV13 CASDQRGLNEQFF TGTGCCAGCGACCAGCGGGGGTTGAATGAGCAGTTCTTC
. TRBJ1-4 . TRBV7-6 CASRLGRSNEKLFF TGTGCCAGCAGGTTGGGGCGAAGTAATGAAAAACTGTTTTTT
. TRBJ2-3 . TRBV9 CASSVGGVEARDF TGTGCCAGCAGCGTAGGGGGGGTGGAAGCGAGGGATTTT
. TRBJ2-7 . TRBV29-1 CSAARREFGEQYF TGCAGCGCCGCAAGGAGGGAATTCGGGGAGCAGTACTTC
. TRBJ1-1 few TRBV2 CASSEIRDNEAFF TGTGCCAGCAGTGAAATCCGGGACAACGAAGCTTTCTTT
. TRBJ2-7 . TRBV24-1 CATSDPDRPYEQYF TGTGCCACCAGTGACCCTGACCGACCCTACGAGCAGTACTTC
. TRBJ2-4 . TRBV19 CASGVGPNIQYF TGTGCCAGTGGCGTGGGCCCAAACATTCAGTACTTC
. TRBJ2-1 . TRBV12-3/TRBV12-4 CASSDYNEQFF TGTGCCAGCAGTGACTACAATGAGCAGTTCTTC
. TRBJ1-2 . TRBV7-8 CASSLLIGGRAINYGYTF TGTGCCAGCAGCTTATTAATCGGGGGGAGGGCTATCAACTATGGCTACACCTTC
TRBD2 TRBJ2-1 . TRBV4-2 CASSYRGGAYNEQFF TGTGCCAGCAGCTACCGGGGAGGGGCCTACAATGAGCAGTTCTTC
. TRBJ2-5 . TRBV4-1 CASSQDLAGLGRNF TGCGCCAGCAGCCAAGACCTGGCGGGGCTAGGAAGGAACTTC
TRBD2 TRBJ2-5 . TRBV4-2 CASSPTSGTETQYF TGTGCCAGCAGCCCGACTAGCGGGACGGAGACCCAGTACTTC
TRBD2 TRBJ2-1 . TRBV7-9 CASSSSFGLAGYYNEQFF TGTGCCAGCAGCTCAAGTTTCGGACTAGCGGGATACTACAATGAGCAGTTCTTC
TRBD2 TRBJ2-1 few TRBV4-2 CASSHTSAGGSYNEQFF TGTGCCAGCAGCCATACCTCAGCGGGAGGATCCTACAATGAGCAGTTCTTC
. TRBJ1-1 . TRBV19 CASSISPGGNTEAFF TGTGCCAGTAGTATCTCGCCGGGTGGGAACACTGAAGCTTTCTTT
. TRBJ2-6 . TRBV4-1 CASSPEMTGLWSLGANVLTF TGCGCCAGCAGCCCAGAAATGACAGGTCTCTGGAGTCTCGGGGCCAACGTCCTGACTTTC
. TRBJ2-5 . TRBV3-1/TRBV3-2 CASSSRGVETQYF TGTGCCAGCAGCTCGAGGGGTGTGGAGACCCAGTACTTC
TRBD2 TRBJ2-7 . TRBV13 CASSLGLAGGTYEQYF TGTGCCAGCAGCTTAGGCCTAGCGGGAGGGACCTACGAGCAGTACTTC
TRBD1 TRBJ2-7 few TRBV27 CASSRGTGDAYEQYF TGTGCCAGCAGTCGTGGGACAGGAGACGCCTACGAGCAGTACTTC
. TRBJ2-7 . TRBV6-5 CASSYSTTSYEQYF TGTGCCAGCAGTTACTCGACCACCTCCTACGAGCAGTACTTC
. TRBJ1-5 . TRBV5-1 CASSLDLLNSNQPQHF TGCGCCAGCAGCTTGGACCTCCTCAATAGCAATCAGCCCCAGCATTTT
. TRBJ2-5 . TRBV5-1 CASSSTYQETQYF TGCGCCAGCAGCTCGACGTACCAAGAGACCCAGTACTTC
TRBD1 TRBJ2-7 . TRBV2 CASSAVPGQGAEGVYEQYF TGTGCCAGCAGTGCCGTCCCGGGACAGGGGGCGGAGGGGGTCTACGAGCAGTACTTC
TRBD2 TRBJ2-1 . TRBV7-3 CASGRPSGSYNEQFF TGTGCCAGCGGCCGGCCTAGCGGCTCCTACAATGAGCAGTTCTTC